This TCR beta chain was identified in a study of T cell responses to AZD1222 COVID-19 vaccine. Points from the study as a whole: Vaccine-associated CD4 TCRs spanned spike, dominant at 160-218 and 743-854. Sampled repertoires all dated from after the peak T cell response. Only a handful of individuals given AZD1222 were seropositive at baseline.

The CDR3 is made up of 14 amino acids. Germline V gene sequence: CDR1 SGHRS, CDR2 YFSETQ. V was shortened by 2 bases and J by 8 bases, with 14 bases between the two germline ends. The protocol was immunoSEQ multiplex PCR, while the TCRdb copy is restricted to in-frame clones and leaves out a portion. The sample includes roughly 120,000 clones, under 90% of them seen just once. Notes on this clone: Antigen specificity is unknown.

The specimen was peripheral blood, collected on day 0 of AZD1222 vaccination. This TCR came from an adult in good health. The chain has TRBV5-1 and TRBJ2-1; D may be TRBD1 or TRBD2 (6 bases each). CDR3 amino acids: CASSLANREDEQFF. The DNA for the CDR3 is TGCGCCAGCAGCTTAGCGAACAGGGAGGATGAGCAGTTCTTC. The full variable domain, in which reference TRBV5-1 and TRBJ2-1 provide the parts outside the CDR3, is KAGVTQTPRYLIKTRGQQVTLSCSPISGHRSVSWYQQTPGQGLQFLFEYFSETQRNKGNFPGRFSGRQFSNSRSEMNVSTLELGDSALYLCASSLANREDEQFFGPGTRLTVL.